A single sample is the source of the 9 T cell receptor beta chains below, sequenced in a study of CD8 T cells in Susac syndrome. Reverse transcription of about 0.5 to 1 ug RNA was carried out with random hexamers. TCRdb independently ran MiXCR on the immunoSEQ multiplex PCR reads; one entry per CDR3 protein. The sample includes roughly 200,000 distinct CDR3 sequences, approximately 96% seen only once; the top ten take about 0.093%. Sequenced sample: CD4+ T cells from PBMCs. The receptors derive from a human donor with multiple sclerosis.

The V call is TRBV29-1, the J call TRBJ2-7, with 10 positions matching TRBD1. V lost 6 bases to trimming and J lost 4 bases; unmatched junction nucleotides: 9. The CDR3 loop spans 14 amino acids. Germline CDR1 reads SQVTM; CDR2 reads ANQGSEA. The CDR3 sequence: CSVSPGQGTYEQYF. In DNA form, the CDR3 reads TGCAGCGTATCACCGGGACAGGGGACGTACGAGCAGTACTTC.

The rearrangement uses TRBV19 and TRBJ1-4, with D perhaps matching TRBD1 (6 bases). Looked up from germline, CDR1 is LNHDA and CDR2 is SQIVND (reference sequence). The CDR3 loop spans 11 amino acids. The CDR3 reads CAARRGEKLFF. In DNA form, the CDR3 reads TGTGCGGCGCGCAGGGGTGAAAAACTGTTTTTT.

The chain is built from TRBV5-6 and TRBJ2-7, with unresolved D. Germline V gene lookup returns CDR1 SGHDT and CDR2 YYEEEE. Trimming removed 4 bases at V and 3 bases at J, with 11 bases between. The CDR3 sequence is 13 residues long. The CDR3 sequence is CASSPRSYYEQYF. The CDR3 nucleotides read TGTGCCAGCAGCCCCCGATCGTACTACGAGCAGTACTTC.

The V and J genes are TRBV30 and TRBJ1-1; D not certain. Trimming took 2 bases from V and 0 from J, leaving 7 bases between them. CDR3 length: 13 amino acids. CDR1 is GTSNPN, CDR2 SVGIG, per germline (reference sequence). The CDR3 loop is CAWSSRMNTEAFF. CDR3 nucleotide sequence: TGTGCCTGGAGTTCAAGAATGAACACTGAAGCTTTCTTT.

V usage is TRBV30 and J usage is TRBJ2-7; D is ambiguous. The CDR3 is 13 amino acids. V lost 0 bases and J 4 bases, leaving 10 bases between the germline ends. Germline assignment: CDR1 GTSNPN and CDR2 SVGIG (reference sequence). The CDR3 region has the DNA TGTGCCTGGAGTGTATTAAACCTTTACGAGCAGTACTTC. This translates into CAWSVLNLYEQYF.

CDR3 DNA sequence: TGTGCCTGGAGTGTACTAGGGACATCTTATGGCTACACCTTC. It translates to CAWSVLGTSYGYTF. V usage is TRBV30 and J usage is TRBJ1-2; possible D gene TRBD1, 6 bases. V lost 0 bases and J lost 5, with 13 bases in between. This CDR3 has 14 residues. Germline assignment: CDR1 GTSNPN and CDR2 SVGIG (reference sequence). The full variable domain, with the rest looked up from reference TRBV30 and TRBJ1-2, is SQTIHQWPATLVQPVGSPLSLECTVEGTSNPNLYWYRQAAGRGLQLLFYSVGIGQISSEVPQNLSASRPQDRQFILSSKKLLLSDSGFYLCAWSVLGTSYGYTFGSGTRLTVV.

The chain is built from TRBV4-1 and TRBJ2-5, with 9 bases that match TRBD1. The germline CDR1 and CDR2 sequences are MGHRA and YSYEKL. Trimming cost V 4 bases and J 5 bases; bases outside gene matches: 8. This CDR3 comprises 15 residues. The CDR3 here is CASSRGDRDTETQYF. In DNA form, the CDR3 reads TGCGCCAGCAGCCGAGGGGACAGGGATACGGAGACCCAGTACTTC.

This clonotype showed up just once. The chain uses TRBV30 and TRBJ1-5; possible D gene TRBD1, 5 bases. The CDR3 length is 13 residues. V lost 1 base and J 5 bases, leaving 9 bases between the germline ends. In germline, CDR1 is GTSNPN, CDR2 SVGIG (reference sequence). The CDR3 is CAWSAGIDQPQHF. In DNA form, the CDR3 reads TGTGCCTGGAGTGCAGGGATTGATCAGCCCCAGCATTTT.

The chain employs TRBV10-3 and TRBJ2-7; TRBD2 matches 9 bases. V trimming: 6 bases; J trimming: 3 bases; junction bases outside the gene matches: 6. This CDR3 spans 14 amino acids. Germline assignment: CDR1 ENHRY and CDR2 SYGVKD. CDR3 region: CAIRSGGTYYEQYF. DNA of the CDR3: TGTGCCATCAGGAGCGGGGGGACATACTACGAGCAGTACTTC.